Below, 31 T cell receptor beta chains from the same sample are listed, as sequenced in a study of blood T cell repertoires in COVID-19. Using immunoSEQ multiplex PCR, the repertoire was profiled, and TCRdb retains in-frame clones only, with some absent. Seen here are about 670,000 clones, about 90% observed once, and the top ten hold approximately 0.25%. The sequencing input was peripheral blood. The receptors were sampled from a woman aged 18-29 years with acute or convalescent COVID-19.

The J gene is TRBJ2-3, the V gene TRBV5-6, with 11 positions matching TRBD2. Germline CDR1 reads SGHDT; CDR2 reads YYEEEE. CDR3 length: 16 amino acids. V dropped 5 bases and J dropped 3; count of bases not matched to a gene: 8. CDR3 DNA sequence: TGTGCCAGCAGACTCGGACTAGCGGGTCGAACAGATACGCAGTATTTT. It encodes CASRLGLAGRTDTQYF.

The chain carries TRBV15 and TRBJ2-4, with 7 bases aligning to TRBD2. Trimming took 2 bases from V and 0 from J; bases not matched to a gene: 16. The CDR3 has 20 residues. Germline CDR1 and CDR2: LNHNV and YYDKDF (reference sequence). Here the CDR3 reads CATSRSGTVRPLLAKNIQYF. In DNA form, the CDR3 reads TGTGCCACCAGCAGAAGCGGGACCGTCCGCCCGTTACTAGCCAAAAACATTCAGTACTTC.

The chain carries TRBV28 and TRBJ1-1, with D hard to call. This CDR3 region has 12 residues. CDR1 is MDHEN, CDR2 SYDVKM, per germline. Trimming took off 2 bases at V and 3 bases at J, with 4 bases between the two ends. DNA for the CDR3: TGTGCCAGCAGTTTAACTCACACTGAAGCTTTCTTT. It codes for CASSLTHTEAFF. Based on the CDR3 plus reference TRBV28 and TRBJ1-1, the full variable domain is DVKVTQSSRYLVKRTGEKVFLECVQDMDHENMFWYRQDPGLGLRLIYFSYDVKMKEKGDIPEGYSVSREKKERFSLILESASTNQTSMYLCASSLTHTEAFFGQGTRLTVV.

The chain employs TRBV9 and TRBJ2-7; the D is unclear. V was clipped by 4 bases and J by 3 bases, with 14 bases between them. Germline V gene lookup returns CDR1 SGDLS and CDR2 YYNGEE. CDR3 size: 14 residues. The CDR3 DNA reads TGTGCCAGCAGCCCTCGCCACTCCGACTACGAGCAGTACTTC. Its protein is CASSPRHSDYEQYF.

V and J are TRBV21-1 and TRBJ1-2; the tabulated D call, TRBD1, remains unverified against the DNA. TRBV21-1 constitutes a pseudogene. The CDR3 consists of 14 residues. CDR3 DNA sequence: TGTGCCAGCAGCAAAGGAGGGCAGGGGGAAGGCTACACCTTC. Its protein product is CASSKGGQGEGYTF.

The count of this clone is one. The chain employs TRBV9 and TRBJ1-4; D not certain. This CDR3 spans 15 amino acids. The germline CDR1 and CDR2 sequences are SGDLS and YYNGEE. Trimming took 0 bases from V and 8 from J, leaving 14 bases between them. CDR3 amino acids: CASSVGSQSGEKLFF. The CDR3 bases are TGTGCCAGCAGCGTAGGATCCCAGAGCGGCGAAAAACTGTTTTTT.

The chain has TRBV4-2 and TRBJ1-1; 7 positions match TRBD1. The V segment lost 0 bases and the J segment 0 bases; nucleotides outside the gene matches: 4. The CDR3 runs 16 residues. Germline V CDR1 and CDR2: LGHNA, YNFKEQ. As DNA, the CDR3 is TGTGCCAGCAGCCAAGATTTGGGACAGATGAACACTGAAGCTTTCTTT. This gives the protein CASSQDLGQMNTEAFF.

This chain links TRBV5-6 with TRBJ1-1; no firm D call. Germline V gene data show CDR1 as SGHDT and CDR2 as YYEEEE. The germline V and J ends were trimmed by 2 bases and 7 bases, with 9 bases remaining between them. This CDR3 is built from 12 residues. In nucleotides, the CDR3 is TGTGCCAGCAGCTTAGGATCGGGTGAAGCTTTCTTT. Amino acid sequence: CASSLGSGEAFF.

A remark on this clone: Within the sample, other DNA sequences also encode this same CDR3. The chain employs TRBV30 and TRBJ1-1; D not resolved. Germline V gene data show CDR1 as GTSNPN and CDR2 as SVGIG (reference sequence). Trimming took off 1 base at V and 5 bases at J, with 5 bases between the two ends. The CDR3 covers 11 residues. DNA for the CDR3: TGTGCCTGGAGTGCATTGACTGAAGCTTTCTTT. Its protein product is CAWSALTEAFF.

The chain recombines TRBV2 with TRBJ2-7; D perhaps matches TRBD1 (5 bases). CDR3 length: 12 residues. V lost 8 bases and J lost 2, with 10 bases in between. In germline, CDR1 is SNHLY, CDR2 FYNNEI. CDR3 residues: CASLRGTYEQYF. CDR3 DNA sequence: TGTGCCAGCCTTAGGGGTACCTACGAGCAGTACTTC.

This chain links TRBV29-1 with TRBJ1-4, with a possible D match to TRBD1 (6 bases). This CDR3 is 14 amino acids long. CDR1 SQVTM and CDR2 ANQGSEA come from the germline V gene. The V end lost 4 bases, the J end lost 5 bases, and 14 bases lay between the germline ends. The CDR3 nucleotides are TGCAGCGTTGTCCTGGCCAGGGGAAATGAAAAACTGTTTTTT. Protein sequence: CSVVLARGNEKLFF.

The chain employs TRBV18 and TRBJ2-7; D gene ambiguous. Trimming cost V 0 bases and J 5 bases, with 8 bases left between them. The CDR3 is 13 residues long. Germline CDR1 KGHSH, CDR2 LQKENI. CDR3 sequence reads: CASSPPSFNEQYF. CDR3 coding DNA: TGTGCCAGCTCACCACCGAGCTTTAACGAGCAGTACTTC.

V is TRBV3-1 (or the pseudogene TRBV3-2) and J is TRBJ1-2, with TRBD1 as a possible D gene (6 bases). Germline assignment: CDR1 LGHDT and CDR2 YNNKEL (reference sequence). Deletions cut 3 bases from V and 5 bases from J, with 10 bases between. The CDR3 extends over 13 amino acids. DNA of the CDR3: TGTGCCAGCAGCCACGGACAGAGGTATGGCTACACCTTC. Residues: CASSHGQRYGYTF.

The chain couples TRBV20-1 to TRBJ2-7; maybe TRBD2 (5 bases). Germline V gene data show CDR1 as DFQATT and CDR2 as SNEGSKA (reference sequence). V shed 3 bases and J shed 2 bases, with 11 bases lying between them. This CDR3 has 13 amino acids. CDR3 amino acids: CSASGQEAYEQYF. In DNA form, the CDR3 reads TGCAGTGCTAGTGGCCAGGAGGCCTACGAGCAGTACTTC.

The chain couples TRBV18 to TRBJ2-1, with D possibly matching TRBD1 (6 bases). Germline lookup yields CDR1 KGHSH and CDR2 LQKENI. Deletions cut 3 bases from V and 5 bases from J, with 14 bases between. The CDR3 has 15 residues. CDR3 residues: CASSPRTASDNEQFF. CDR3 DNA sequence: TGTGCCAGCTCACCCCGGACAGCCTCGGACAATGAGCAGTTCTTC.

This clone was recorded only once. The V and J genes are TRBV9 and TRBJ2-1; 8 bases are shared with TRBD2. The J segment lost 6 bases and the V segment lost 7 bases, leaving 6 bases of the junction unmatched. The CDR3 contains 13 residues. CDR1 and CDR2 from the germline V gene are SGDLS and YYNGEE. CDR3 DNA: TGTGCCAGCGGGAGGAGCGGGGGCAATGAGCAGTTCTTC. This translates into CASGRSGGNEQFF.

The V gene is TRBV19, the J gene TRBJ2-3; a possible D gene is TRBD2 (5 bases). The CDR3 consists of 12 residues. V was shortened by 10 bases and J by 5 bases, with 13 bases between the two germline ends. CDR1 is LNHDA and CDR2 is SQIVND in the germline V gene (reference sequence). The CDR3 protein is CATPQSGDTQYF. The CDR3 DNA is TGTGCCACCCCCCAAAGCGGAGATACGCAGTATTTT.

The chain employs TRBV6-5 and TRBJ2-4, with D tentatively TRBD1 (5 bases). The CDR3 consists of 16 residues. The V gene lost 2 bases and the J gene lost 0 bases, with 11 bases spanning the gap. Per germline, CDR1 MNHEY and CDR2 SVGAGI. The CDR3 DNA reads as TGTGCCAGCAGTTACCAGGGCAGATTAGCCAAAAACATTCAGTACTTC. As protein: CASSYQGRLAKNIQYF.

CDR3 sequence (DNA): TGTGCCAGCAGTTACAAACACCCGGGACAGGGGGCCGAATATGAGCAGTTCTTC. Translating gives CASSYKHPGQGAEYEQFF. The chain has TRBV6-2 or TRBV6-3 and TRBJ2-1; TRBD1 matches at 12 bases. V trimming: 2 bases; J trimming: 8 bases; junction bases outside the gene matches: 13. The CDR3 has 18 amino acids. Per the germline V gene, CDR1 is MNHEY and CDR2 is SVGEGT.

The chain couples TRBV12-3 or TRBV12-4 to TRBJ2-3; a weak D match, TRBD2 (6 bases). The CDR3 spans 13 residues. The V end was cut by 3 bases, the J end by 11 bases, with 15 bases between. CDR3 DNA sequence: TGTGCCAGCAGTTTGGTTAGCGGCCTAGGGCAGTATTTT. Protein: CASSLVSGLGQYF.

This sequence joins TRBV7-2 and TRBJ2-1; the match to TRBD2 covers 10 bases. V gave up 0 bases and J gave up 7 bases; unmatched junction bases: 6. The CDR3 is made up of 16 amino acids. Germline lookup yields CDR1 SGHTA and CDR2 FQGNSA. The CDR3 protein is CASSLARGSGGNEQFF. The DNA for the CDR3 is TGTGCCAGCAGCTTAGCGCGGGGTAGCGGGGGGAATGAGCAGTTCTTC.

V and J are TRBV6-7 and TRBJ2-7, with D perhaps TRBD2 (6 bases). TRBV6-7 is marked as an open reading frame, function uncertain. CDR3 length: 16 residues. The ends were cut back, 0 bases at V and 6 bases at J, with 18 bases in the middle. The CDR3 spells CASSYSISGGDSEQYF. The DNA of the CDR3 is TGTGCCAGCAGTTACTCGATTTCCGGTGGGGACTCCGAGCAGTACTTC.

The V and J genes are TRBV3-1 (or the pseudogene TRBV3-2) and TRBJ1-3; 8 bases fit TRBD1. CDR1 and CDR2 from the germline V gene are LGHDT and YNNKEL (reference sequence). There are 17 residues in the CDR3. Trimming removed 4 bases from V and 0 bases from J; junction bases left unmatched: 8. CDR3 bases: TGTGCCAGCAGCCCGCCAGGACAGGGACCCTCTGGAAACACCATATATTTT. This translates into CASSPPGQGPSGNTIYF.

This chain links TRBV5-1 with TRBJ1-2; a weak D match, TRBD1 (5 bases). V lost 5 bases to trimming and J lost 3 bases, with 20 bases between them. The CDR3 totals 16 residues. CDR1 is SGHRS and CDR2 is YFSETQ in the germline V gene. CDR3 in DNA: TGCGCCAGCAGTCATATAGACAGCGGGGACTACTATGGCTACACCTTC. It is translated as CASSHIDSGDYYGYTF.

The chain couples TRBV14 to TRBJ2-7; 11 bases line up with TRBD1. The germline V gene encodes CDR1 SGHDN and CDR2 FVKESK. Germline trimming cut 5 bases from V and 3 bases from J; bases unmatched to any gene: 3. The CDR3 extends over 14 amino acids. The CDR3 DNA follows: TGTGCCAGCAGCTTCGGGACAGGGGGCTACGAGCAGTACTTC. As protein: CASSFGTGGYEQYF.

Comment on this clone: Other DNA sequences within the sample encode an identical CDR3. The chain recombines TRBV19 with TRBJ1-4; D possibly corresponds to TRBD1 (5 bases). V was trimmed by 1 base and J by 8 bases, leaving 11 bases between them. Germline CDR1 LNHDA, CDR2 SQIVND (reference sequence). The CDR3 contains 14 residues. CDR3 DNA: TGTGCCAGTAGTATAGGCCAGGGTGGCGAAAAACTGTTTTTT. As protein: CASSIGQGGEKLFF.

The gene calls are TRBV29-1 and TRBJ2-7, with a possible D match to TRBD1 (6 bases). Germline CDR1 SQVTM, CDR2 ANQGSEA. The V end was cut by 6 bases, the J end by 2 bases, with 14 bases between. This CDR3 is built from 13 residues. In DNA form, the CDR3 reads TGCAGCGTAGGGGGACCCTCTCCCTACGAGCAGTACTTC. Encoded protein: CSVGGPSPYEQYF.

V usage is TRBV18 and J usage is TRBJ1-1, with D unresolved. V was clipped by 2 bases and J by 0 bases, with 7 bases between them. Germline-derived CDR1 and CDR2 are KGHSH and LQKENI. The CDR3 has 14 residues. CDR3 coding DNA: TGTGCCAGCTCACCATGGGCCGTGAACACTGAAGCTTTCTTT. Translated: CASSPWAVNTEAFF.

This clone was seen more than once but under ten times. The chain uses TRBV7-3 and TRBJ2-1; 7 bases are shared with TRBD1. The CDR3 is 14 residues long. Germline-derived CDR1 and CDR2 are SGHTA and FQGTGA. V was pared by 6 bases and J by 8 bases, with 10 bases of the junction left unmatched. The CDR3, as DNA: TGTGCCAGCAGGCCGGGACAGTCAATCGATGAGCAGTTCTTC. Amino acid sequence: CASRPGQSIDEQFF.

The V and J genes are TRBV14 and TRBJ1-2; D call uncertain. Germline values: CDR1 SGHDN, CDR2 FVKESK. V was pared by 4 bases and J by 2 bases, with 8 bases between. CDR3 length equals 13 residues. The CDR3, as DNA: TGTGCCAGCAGCCGACAAAAAAACTATGGCTACACCTTC. Its protein is CASSRQKNYGYTF.

The V gene is TRBV3-1 (or the pseudogene TRBV3-2), the J gene TRBJ2-5; D not resolved. The CDR3 has 17 residues. The germline V and J ends were trimmed by 0 bases and 1 base, with 15 bases remaining between them. Looked up from germline, CDR1 is LGHDT and CDR2 is YNNKEL (reference sequence). Here the CDR3 DNA reads TGTGCCAGCAGCCAAGAACCTCGTGTCAGATCCCAAGAGACCCAGTACTTC. The encoded protein is CASSQEPRVRSQETQYF.